This T cell receptor beta chain was found in a study of T cell responses to AZD1222 COVID-19 vaccine. Trimming took 7 bases from V and 7 from J, leaving 19 bases between them. The CDR3 runs to 14 residues. Germline CDR1 SNHLY, CDR2 FYNNEI. The protocol was immunoSEQ multiplex PCR, while the TCRdb copy is restricted to in-frame clones and leaves out a portion. The sample records 75,000 to 100,000 clones, under 90% being singletons. This sequence was found in an adult in good health. The rearrangement links TRBV2 to TRBJ1-2, with D maybe TRBD1 (5 bases). Sequencing used peripheral blood, obtained on day 0 of AZD1222 vaccination. The CDR3: CASIWDPGSFGYTF. CDR3 in DNA: TGTGCCAGCATTTGGGACCCTGGATCCTTTGGCTACACCTTC.